This TCR beta chain was retrieved from a study of OX40 agonist ivuxolimab in advanced cancers. The wider study: In this cohort, patients received ivuxolimab, an agonistic anti-OX40 (CD134) antibody. Whole-study findings and limits: Researchers did not establish what antigens the expanded peripheral T cells target.

Repertoires were generated with immunoSEQ multiplex PCR, while TCRdb's copy carries only in-frame clones and drops some. The repertoire includes 70,000 to 95,000 clones, around nine tenths of them detected once, and around 2.6% sits in the top ten. Trimming removed 5 bases from V and 0 bases from J, with 11 bases in between. From germline, CDR1 is MNHEY and CDR2 SVGAGI. CDR3 length equals 14 residues. As regards this clone: Its antigen is undetermined.

This sequence was found in an adult with an advanced solid tumor such as melanoma, head and neck, liver or kidney cancer. The V call is TRBV6-5, the J call TRBJ2-7; D may correspond to TRBD1 or TRBD2 (5 bases each). The source material was CD4+ or CD8+ T cells sorted from blood, sampled in a trial of the OX40 agonist ivuxolimab. The CDR3 loop is CASSLGPSSYEQYF. As DNA, the CDR3 is TGTGCCAGCAGTCTGGGACCGAGCTCCTACGAGCAGTACTTC.